This T cell receptor (beta chain) was retrieved from a study of blood T cells in healthy people across ages. Whole-study findings and limits: Donors of long life had a larger count of naive CD4+ cells and greater diversity than aged donors.

Each of the donors had roughly 10 milliliters of peripheral blood drawn into EDTA-treated Vacutainer tubes. V lost 8 bases and J 1 base, leaving 14 bases between the germline ends. The germline gives CDR1 SGHTA, CDR2 FQGNSA. CDR3 length: 14 amino acids. In regard to this clonotype: Its antigen is not known.

Next came a second PCR, run for about 6 to 12 cycles, which used a sample-barcoded 5' primer along with a J-beta primer mix. Template switching added a 12-random-nucleotide identifier to every cDNA molecule. TCRdb itself ran the 5' RACE reads through MiXCR, one entry per CDR3 protein. Of about 1,800,000 distinct CDR3 sequences in the sample, roughly 27% were seen once. The genes are TRBV7-2 and TRBJ2-5, with a tentative D call TRBD2 (6 bases). Sequencing used blood. The receptor's source is a woman aged 25 to 45 in good health. In DNA, the CDR3 is TGTGCCAGCGGCAAGCGGGCCTCCCAAGAGACCCAGTACTTC. Its protein product is CASGKRASQETQYF.